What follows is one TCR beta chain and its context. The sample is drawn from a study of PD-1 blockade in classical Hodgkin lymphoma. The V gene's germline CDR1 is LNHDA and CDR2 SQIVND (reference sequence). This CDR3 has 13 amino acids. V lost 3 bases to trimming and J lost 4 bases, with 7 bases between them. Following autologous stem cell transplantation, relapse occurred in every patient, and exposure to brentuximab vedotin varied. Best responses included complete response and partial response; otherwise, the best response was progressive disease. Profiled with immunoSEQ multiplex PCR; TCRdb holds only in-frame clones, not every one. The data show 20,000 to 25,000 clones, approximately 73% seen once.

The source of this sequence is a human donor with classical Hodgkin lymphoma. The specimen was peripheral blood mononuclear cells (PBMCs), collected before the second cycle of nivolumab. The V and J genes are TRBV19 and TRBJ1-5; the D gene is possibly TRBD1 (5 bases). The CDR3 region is CASSMTANQPQHF. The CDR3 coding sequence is TGTGCCAGTAGTATGACAGCTAATCAGCCCCAGCATTTT.